The clone carrying this T cell receptor beta chain is a singleton in its sample. The data were obtained in a study of blood T cell repertoires in COVID-19. For the study at large: Samples taken during acute and convalescent COVID-19 were collected in the United States, Italy and Spain. PBMCs, B-cell-depleted T cells, or T cells provided the cDNA or gDNA that made up the material.

Original processing methods: Estimated nucleated cell counts came from reference gene primer amplification. Assay used: immunoSEQ multiplex PCR; TCRdb lists only in-frame clones, some missing. For V, J and clone size, that table is used; D and trimming come from the DNA. This table has 25,000 to 30,000 clones, approximately 88% appearing once. The sequence was collected from a human donor in a cohort sampled during active COVID-19. Sequencing input: peripheral blood.

In DNA form, the CDR3 reads TGTGCCAGCAGCTTGGAGGGGGACACAGATACGCAGTATTTT. This encodes CASSLEGDTDTQYF. This sequence joins TRBV5-4 and TRBJ2-3; possible D gene TRBD1, 6 bases. Trimming stripped 0 bases from V and 2 bases from J, with 7 bases between. Germline V lookup: CDR1 SGHNT, CDR2 YYREEE (reference sequence). The CDR3 spans 14 residues.